This TCR beta chain was recovered during a study of early stage breast cancer tumors. In the study overall: Most invasive tumors, about 80% of the 16, were ER+/PR+/HER2-. Study-wide results and limits: Tumors had approximately 2.5-fold higher T cell density and higher clonality than adjacent normal breast tissue. In 14 of 16 patients, blood comparison separated tumor from normal breast. Bulk DNA sequencing of unsorted cells missed chain pairing and markers.

In its sample, this clone was seen a few times. Its specificity is unknown. The data were produced by immunoSEQ multiplex PCR, yet TCRdb's version contains in-frame clones alone and is incomplete. Among fewer than 75,000 clones, about 83% were seen once, and the ten largest hold 3% to 3.5%. Trimming took 5 bases from V and 0 from J; bases not matched to a gene: 5. The CDR3 has 15 residues. Germline V CDR1 and CDR2: LNHNV, YYDKDF (reference sequence). This receptor was obtained from a person aged 30-39 years with breast cancer. Sequenced material: blood. The chain joins TRBV15 to TRBJ1-1; the match to TRBD1 covers 8 bases. CDR3 residues: CATSPSGGMNTEAFF. CDR3 nucleotide sequence: TGTGCCACCAGCCCCTCAGGGGGCATGAACACTGAAGCTTTCTTT.